This TCR beta chain was observed in a study of T-cell memory formation after mild COVID-19. TCRdb used MiXCR to reprocess the 5' RACE reads, holding one entry per CDR3 protein. The sample shows approximately 350,000 distinct CDR3 sequences, 28% of them seen only once. The germline V gene has CDR1 SGHTA and CDR2 FQGTGA. The junction had 5 bases not matched to a gene; V was cut back by 5 bases and J by 7 bases. This CDR3 spans 14 amino acids. Only a few counts were recorded for this clonotype. Its target is unknown. Study-wide points: Clones shrinking from day 15 to 85 showed even CD4/CD8 mixes; later expanders tilted CD4+.

The TCR comes from an adult woman who had mild COVID-19 (a few samples of this study predate the infection). Cell type and time point are not known. Sequencing input: PBMCs or a T cell subset sorted from them (not recorded which). The chain combines TRBV7-3 with TRBJ1-6, with TRBD1 matching 7 bases. The CDR3 spells CASSTGTENSPLHF. The DNA for the CDR3 is TGTGCCAGCAGCACCGGGACAGAGAATTCACCCCTCCACTTT.